The next 18 T cell receptor beta chains were all read from a single sample in a study of OX40 agonist ivuxolimab in advanced cancers. The library was obtained by the immunoSEQ multiplex PCR assay. TCRdb retrieved this table from immuneACCESS and kept in-frame rearrangements only. Not all clones are present; in checked studies, unresolved V genes account for under half, and no reason is known for the remainder. In this sample the table shows fewer than 85,000 clones, roughly 78% of which occur a single time. Around 5% of the sample is taken by the ten largest. This specimen consisted of CD4+ or CD8+ T cells sorted from blood, obtained in a trial of the OX40 agonist ivuxolimab. The receptors originated from an adult with an advanced solid tumor such as melanoma, head and neck, liver or kidney cancer.

The V and J genes are TRBV14 and TRBJ2-7, with 8 bases fitting TRBD1. Per germline, CDR1 SGHDN and CDR2 FVKESK. Trimming removed 1 base from V and 5 bases from J; junction bases left unmatched: 7. CDR3 size: 15 residues. The CDR3 DNA reads as TGTGCCAGCAGCCAAGCCCGGGACAGGTGGCACGAGCAGTACTTC. Encoded protein: CASSQARDRWHEQYF.

The chain joins TRBV27 to TRBJ2-6, with 7 bases fitting TRBD2. Matching the DNA end better, TRBJ2-7 makes the J call doubtful. This CDR3 is built from 13 residues. Germline values: CDR1 MNHEY, CDR2 SMNVEV (reference sequence). This CDR3 reads CASSLRGSYEQYF. For the CDR3, the DNA is TGTGCCAGCAGTTTACGCGGGAGCTACGAGCAGTACTTC.

The V and J genes are TRBV6-5 and TRBJ2-2; 8 bases are shared with TRBD2. CDR1 is MNHEY, CDR2 SVGAGI, per germline. This CDR3 has 14 residues. After removal of 7 bases from V and 6 bases from J, the junction contained 7 bases not matched to a gene. The CDR3 protein is CASTAPRGAGELFF. The DNA for the CDR3 is TGTGCCAGCACGGCGCCGCGGGGGGCCGGGGAGCTGTTTTTT.

The rearrangement links TRBV18 to TRBJ2-2, with a possible D match to TRBD1 (5 bases). Germline V gene lookup returns CDR1 KGHSH and CDR2 LQKENI. V was trimmed by 0 bases and J by 6 bases, leaving 5 bases between them. The CDR3 is made up of 13 amino acids. The CDR3 here is CASSPPGPGELFF. CDR3 in DNA: TGTGCCAGCTCACCACCGGGGCCCGGGGAGCTGTTTTTT.

The V and J genes are TRBV29-1 and TRBJ2-2; perhaps TRBD2 as D (5 bases). V was pared by 7 bases and J by 8 bases, with 14 bases between. Germline loops: CDR1 SQVTM, CDR2 ANQGSEA. There are 12 residues in the CDR3. The CDR3 here is CSAHDPGGELFF. The CDR3 nucleotides are TGCAGCGCGCATGACCCGGGGGGGGAGCTGTTTTTT.

The rearrangement links TRBV18 to TRBJ1-4, with unresolved D. CDR1 is KGHSH, CDR2 LQKENI, per germline. The CDR3 length is 14 residues. V lost 6 bases and J lost 4, with 12 bases in between. In DNA, the CDR3 is TGTGCCAGCTCTCAGACATGGGGTAATGAAAAACTGTTTTTT. It specifies CASSQTWGNEKLFF.

The chain uses TRBV7-8 and TRBJ2-2, with 8 nucleotides matching TRBD2. CDR1 is SGHVS, CDR2 FQNEAQ, per germline. This CDR3 has 13 amino acids. V lost 5 bases, J lost 6 bases, and 2 bases stayed unmatched. For the CDR3, the DNA is TGTGCCAGCAGCGCAGCGGGGGCCGGGGAGCTGTTTTTT. Protein sequence: CASSAAGAGELFF.

With regard to this clone: Other DNA sequences in the sample encode the same CDR3. The chain combines TRBV5-1 with TRBJ1-1, with D hard to call. Looked up from germline, CDR1 is SGHRS and CDR2 is YFSETQ. V lost 8 bases to trimming and J lost 5 bases, with 16 bases between them. The CDR3 totals 13 residues. The CDR3 loop is CASSLGPKTEAFF. For the CDR3, the DNA is TGCGCCAGTAGCCTTGGCCCGAAGACTGAAGCTTTCTTT. Complete variable domain (other parts from reference TRBV5-1 and TRBJ1-1): KAGVTQTPRYLIKTRGQQVTLSCSPISGHRSVSWYQQTPGQGLQFLFEYFSETQRNKGNFPGRFSGRQFSNSRSEMNVSTLELGDSALYLCASSLGPKTEAFFGQGTRLTVV.

The chain combines TRBV11-2 with TRBJ1-2; D uncertain. Per germline, CDR1 SGHAT and CDR2 FQNNGV. Trimming shortened V by 1 base and J by 0 bases, and 18 bases separated the two germline ends. This CDR3 spans 18 amino acids. This CDR3 is CASSLAPAGSPSNYGYTF. CDR3 in DNA: TGTGCCAGCAGCTTAGCTCCGGCAGGTTCCCCCTCTAACTATGGCTACACCTTC.

V is TRBV30 and J is TRBJ1-1; D gene ambiguous. The CDR3 covers 11 residues. Trimming shortened V by 4 bases and J by 1 base, and 4 bases separated the two germline ends. Looked up from germline, CDR1 is GTSNPN and CDR2 is SVGIG (reference sequence). Written as DNA, the CDR3 is TGTGCCTGGAAACGGAACACTGAAGCTTTCTTT. Amino acids: CAWKRNTEAFF.

Only a few counts were recorded for this clone. V and J are TRBV15 and TRBJ1-2; D gene unclear. The CDR3 sequence is 14 residues long. Germline V gives CDR1 LNHNV, CDR2 YYDKDF (reference sequence). The V end lost 1 base, the J end lost 5 bases, and 11 bases lay between the germline ends. CDR3 sequence: CATSRGADRYGYTF. CDR3 bases: TGTGCCACCAGCAGAGGGGCAGACCGTTATGGCTACACCTTC.

The chain has TRBV6-5 and TRBJ1-4, with 8 bases lining up with TRBD1. CDR1 MNHEY and CDR2 SVGAGI come from the germline V gene. V was pared by 2 bases and J by 5 bases, with 7 bases of the junction left unmatched. CDR3 length equals 16 residues. The CDR3 loop reads CASSYRRWTGNEKLFF. CDR3 in DNA: TGTGCCAGCAGTTACAGGCGTTGGACAGGGAATGAAAAACTGTTTTTT.

This clone was seen a few times. The gene calls are TRBV2 and TRBJ1-4; D remains unclear. V lost 5 bases and J 2 bases, leaving 9 bases between the germline ends. The CDR3 spans 14 residues. Germline-derived CDR1 and CDR2 are SNHLY and FYNNEI. The DNA of the CDR3 is TGTGCCAGCAGTCTTCAGTATACTAATGAAAAACTGTTTTTT. Translated: CASSLQYTNEKLFF.

The CDR3, as DNA: TGTGCCAGCAGCTTTGGCGGGCAGTTCCAAGAGACCCAGTACTTC. Its protein product is CASSFGGQFQETQYF. The genes are TRBV12-1 and TRBJ2-5; the table gives TRBD2 as D, unverified against the DNA. TRBV12-1 is assigned pseudogene status. CDR3 size: 15 residues.

The J gene is TRBJ2-2, the V gene TRBV18; maybe TRBD2 (5 bases). V lost 3 bases and J 6 bases, leaving 14 bases between the germline ends. The CDR3 runs to 15 residues. Germline CDR1 is KGHSH and CDR2 is LQKENI. CDR3 in amino acids: CASSPLSEGSGELFF. CDR3 coding DNA: TGTGCCAGCTCACCTCTTTCTGAGGGTTCCGGGGAGCTGTTTTTT.

This sequence joins TRBV29-1 and TRBJ1-1, with D possibly matching TRBD1 (5 bases). The CDR3 runs 13 residues. From germline, CDR1 is SQVTM and CDR2 ANQGSEA. V lost 5 bases and J 1 base, leaving 11 bases between the germline ends. The CDR3 coding sequence is TGCAGCGTTACGCAGGGTCGGAACACTGAAGCTTTCTTT. Its protein product is CSVTQGRNTEAFF.

The chain links TRBV7-2 to TRBJ1-3; D is undetermined. CDR1 and CDR2 (germline): SGHTA, FQGNSA. This CDR3 has 12 residues. V lost 5 bases and J 4 bases, leaving 6 bases between the germline ends. The CDR3 region has the DNA TGTGCCAGCAGCCCCGGGGGAAACACCATATATTTT. Translated, it gives CASSPGGNTIYF. Full variable domain (outside the CDR3, taken from reference TRBV7-2 and TRBJ1-3): GAGVSQSPSNKVTEKGKDVELRCDPISGHTALYWYRQSLGQGLEFLIYFQGNSAPDKSGLPSDRFSAERTGGSVSTLTIQRTQQEDSAVYLCASSPGGNTIYFGEGSWLTVV.

This chain links TRBV9 with TRBJ1-1; a weak D match, TRBD1 (5 bases). The CDR3 spans 16 residues. The germline CDR1 and CDR2 sequences are SGDLS and YYNGEE. Trimming shortened V by 1 base and J by 0 bases, and 13 bases separated the two germline ends. CDR3 nucleotides: TGTGCCAGCAGCGTAAGTCCAGGACACATGAACACTGAAGCTTTCTTT. This codes for CASSVSPGHMNTEAFF.